This TCR beta chain was sequenced during a study of blood T cell repertoires in COVID-19. For the study at large: PBMCs, B-cell-depleted T cells, or T cells were the source of the cDNA or gDNA that made up the material.

In the source study's methods: Amplification with reference gene primers provided the estimates of nucleated cell counts. Profiling relied on immunoSEQ multiplex PCR, and the TCRdb table lists in-frame clones only, not all of them. The D gene and trimming were derived from the DNA, and the V and J assignments and clone size from that table. The data show 68,000 or so clones, approximately 88% seen once. The clonotype was recovered from a human donor in a cohort sampled during active COVID-19. Material for sequencing was peripheral blood.

The DNA of the CDR3 is TGTGCCAGCAGTTTACAGGGGGCGACTGGAAACACCATATATTTT. The encoded protein is CASSLQGATGNTIYF. The chain joins TRBV27 to TRBJ1-3; 8 nucleotides align to TRBD1. The CDR3 extends over 15 amino acids. V trimming: 2 bases; J trimming: 2 bases; junction bases outside the gene matches: 2. Germline loops: CDR1 MNHEY, CDR2 SMNVEV (reference sequence).